This TCR beta chain appears in the sequencing data of a study of blood T cell repertoires in COVID-19. Study-wide background: PBMCs, B-cell-depleted T cells, or T cells were the source of the cDNA or gDNA that made up the material.

V lost 0 bases and J lost 3; bases outside the gene matches: 5. Germline CDR1 is MNHEY and CDR2 is SVGAGI. The CDR3 runs to 15 residues. The protocol was immunoSEQ multiplex PCR, while the TCRdb copy is restricted to in-frame clones and leaves out a portion. The data show around 140,000 clones, 82% seen once. What was sequenced was peripheral blood. This sequence was found in a human donor with acute or convalescent COVID-19. The donor label of this sample is uncertain. The V call is TRBV6-5, the J call TRBJ2-7; 7 nucleotides agree with TRBD1. CDR3 region: CASSYSPDRVYEQYF. CDR3 DNA: TGTGCCAGCAGTTACTCCCCTGACAGGGTCTACGAGCAGTACTTC.